These 30 T cell receptor beta chains were sequenced from one sample in a study of T-cell reconstitution after alpha-beta-depleted transplantation in children. TCRbeta library construction was performed incorporating unique molecular identifiers. TCRdb analysed the PCR reads with MiXCR anew, one entry per CDR3 protein. The data contain about 340,000 distinct CDR3 sequences, about an eighth of them singletons. The material sequenced was PBMCs, taken from the stem cell graft. The receptors derive from a human donor who donated a stem cell graft to a child with Fanconi anemia.

The V gene is TRBV7-9, the J gene TRBJ2-1; a possible D gene is TRBD1 (6 bases). V lost 5 bases and J lost 9, with 11 bases in between. CDR3 length equals 12 residues. From germline, CDR1 is SEHNR and CDR2 FQNEAQ (reference sequence). The CDR3 loop reads CASSARDTEQFF. The CDR3 bases are TGTGCCAGCAGCGCCCGGGACACTGAGCAGTTCTTC.

For this clonotype: A read error is possible here, since a much larger clone lies one base away. The chain employs TRBV5-5 and TRBJ1-1; possibly TRBD1 for D (6 bases). In germline, CDR1 is SGHKS, CDR2 YYEKEE (reference sequence). The V end lost 4 bases, the J end lost 4 bases, and 11 bases lay between the germline ends. CDR3 length: 13 residues. CDR3 sequence: CASSPGVGTEAFF. In DNA form, the CDR3 reads TGTGCCAGCAGCCCAGGGGTTGGCACTGAAGCTTTCTTT.

This clonotype was observed many times. The chain uses TRBV6-2 or TRBV6-3 and TRBJ2-7, with a tentative D call TRBD2 (5 bases). V was shortened by 0 bases and J by 3 bases, with 15 bases between the two germline ends. The CDR3 covers 16 residues. CDR1 and CDR2 from the germline V gene are MNHEY and SVGEGT. CDR3 coding DNA: TGTGCCAGCAGTTACTCTAGAGGACTGGCCCTCTACGAGCAGTACTTC. Its translation: CASSYSRGLALYEQYF.

At least ten counts were recorded for this clonotype. The rearrangement uses TRBV10-1 and TRBJ2-5; no clear D. Germline assignment: CDR1 WNHNN and CDR2 SYGVQD (reference sequence). The V end lost 3 bases, the J end lost 0 bases, and 8 bases lay between the germline ends. The CDR3 is 14 residues long. As DNA, the CDR3 is TGCGCCAGCAGTGATCGAGCATACCAAGAGACCCAGTACTTC. Translated, it gives CASSDRAYQETQYF.

A few counts support this clonotype. The rearrangement joins TRBV20-1 to TRBJ1-2; 9 bases map to TRBD1. Germline V CDR1 and CDR2: DFQATT, SNEGSKA (reference sequence). The V segment lost 6 bases and the J segment 0 bases; nucleotides outside the gene matches: 11. The CDR3 contains 16 residues. CDR3 in DNA: TGCAGTGCAGGGAGGGACAGGGTCAGGCCTAACTATGGCTACACCTTC. Translated, it gives CSAGRDRVRPNYGYTF.

This clonotype appeared many times. The J gene is TRBJ1-2, the V gene TRBV6-5; D may be TRBD1 (6 bases). CDR1 is MNHEY, CDR2 SVGAGI, per germline. The CDR3 consists of 13 residues. Trimming left V 7 bases short and J 6 bases short, with 15 bases between. This CDR3 reads CASTNPGVDGYTF. CDR3 nucleotides: TGTGCCAGCACCAATCCAGGGGTTGATGGCTACACCTTC.

This clonotype came up a few times. V usage is TRBV12-3 or TRBV12-4 and J usage is TRBJ1-1; unclear D gene. The CDR3 consists of 13 residues. V dropped 3 bases and J dropped 1 base, with 6 bases sitting between them. This CDR3 is CASSFQENTEAFF. In DNA, the CDR3 is TGTGCCAGCAGTTTCCAGGAGAACACTGAAGCTTTCTTT.

This clonotype has ten or more counts. Here the CDR3 reads CASSHRQGFDEQFF. Here the CDR3 DNA reads TGCGCCAGCAGCCACAGACAGGGGTTTGATGAGCAGTTCTTC. The chain recombines TRBV4-3 with TRBJ2-1; 8 positions match TRBD1. This CDR3 contains 14 residues. Unmatched junction bases numbered 6, after V lost 3 bases and J lost 8 bases. Germline CDR1 and CDR2: LGHNA and YSLEER.

Ten or more counts support this clonotype. CDR3: CASSFGRGDDPTGELFF. The DNA for the CDR3 is TGTGCCAGCAGTTTCGGCAGGGGGGATGACCCGACCGGGGAGCTGTTTTTT. The rearrangement uses TRBV12-3 or TRBV12-4 and TRBJ2-2; D perhaps matches TRBD1 (7 bases). CDR3 length equals 17 residues. Trimming pared 3 bases from V and 5 bases from J, leaving 19 bases between.

This clonotype has more than one count but fewer than ten. The CDR3 is CASSSPGTISEQFF. The CDR3 DNA reads as TGTGCCAGCAGCTCGCCCGGGACAATCAGTGAGCAGTTCTTC. This chain links TRBV7-3 with TRBJ2-1; perhaps TRBD1 as D (6 bases). From germline, CDR1 is SGHTA and CDR2 FQGTGA. Trimming stripped 4 bases from V and 9 bases from J, with 16 bases between. This CDR3 has 14 residues.

Ten or more counts support this clonotype. The gene calls are TRBV29-1 and TRBJ2-1; D call uncertain. The CDR3 loop spans 12 amino acids. Deletions cut 4 bases from V and 8 bases from J, with 12 bases between. In germline, CDR1 is SQVTM, CDR2 ANQGSEA. The CDR3 here is CSVGLGPDEQFF. Here the CDR3 DNA reads TGCAGCGTTGGATTGGGTCCGGATGAGCAGTTCTTC.

J is TRBJ2-2 and V is TRBV19; tentatively, D is TRBD1 or TRBD2 (5 bases each). The CDR3 sequence is 14 residues long. The germline V gene encodes CDR1 LNHDA and CDR2 SQIVND (reference sequence). V was clipped by 3 bases and J by 7 bases, with 12 bases between them. CDR3 region: CASSIQRGHGELFF. CDR3 DNA sequence: TGTGCCAGTAGTATCCAGAGGGGTCACGGGGAGCTGTTTTTT.

This clonotype was found many times. V usage is TRBV4-2 and J usage is TRBJ2-1; possibly TRBD1 or TRBD2 for D (6 bases each). In germline, CDR1 is LGHNA, CDR2 YNFKEQ. The CDR3 totals 16 residues. Trimming pared 7 bases from V and 10 bases from J, leaving 26 bases between. This chain's CDR3 is CASTLTGADRKGEQFF. In DNA, the CDR3 is TGTGCCAGCACTCTTACGGGGGCCGACCGGAAGGGGGAGCAGTTCTTC.

The V gene is TRBV11-3, the J gene TRBJ1-5; no clear D gene. The CDR3 extends over 14 amino acids. Germline assignment: CDR1 SGHNT and CDR2 YENEEA. Trimming took 1 base from V and 6 from J, leaving 10 bases between them. This CDR3 is CASSLGGQSQPQHF. The CDR3 region has the DNA TGTGCCAGCAGCTTAGGAGGCCAAAGTCAGCCCCAGCATTTT. Together with reference TRBV11-3 and TRBJ1-5, the CDR3 gives the full variable domain: EAGVVQSPRYKIIEKKQPVAFWCNPISGHNTLYWYLQNLGQGPELLIRYENEEAVDDSQLPKDRFSAERLKGVDSTLKIQPAELGDSAVYLCASSLGGQSQPQHFGDGTRLSIL.

This clonotype occurred a few times. This rearrangement joins TRBV6-2 or TRBV6-3 to TRBJ1-1, with D unclear. V was pared by 5 bases and J by 0 bases, with 19 bases between. CDR3 length: 17 residues. Germline V gene lookup returns CDR1 MNHEY and CDR2 SVGEGT. The CDR3 nucleotides are TGTGCCAGCAGTCTTCCGACGGTGGGAATTCTGAACACTGAAGCTTTCTTT. This gives the protein CASSLPTVGILNTEAFF.

This clonotype was seen at least ten times. J is TRBJ2-1 and V is TRBV11-2; D ambiguous. This CDR3 region has 14 residues. The V end was cut by 1 base, the J end by 4 bases, with 8 bases between. The V gene's germline CDR1 is SGHAT and CDR2 FQNNGV. As DNA, the CDR3 is TGTGCCAGCAGCTTAGTCCTATCTTACAATGAGCAGTTCTTC. Translating it yields CASSLVLSYNEQFF.

This clonotype has ten or more counts. For the CDR3, the DNA is TGTGCCAGCAGTGACCCGGGACAGGGCGACGAGCAGTACGTC. Its translation: CASSDPGQGDEQYV. J is TRBJ2-7 and V is TRBV2, with 9 nucleotides matching TRBD1. This CDR3 has 14 amino acids. V dropped 3 bases and J dropped 5; count of bases not matched to a gene: 5. Germline lookup yields CDR1 SNHLY and CDR2 FYNNEI.

There are a few counts of this clonotype. The chain has TRBV20-1 and TRBJ2-2; 11 bases are shared with TRBD2. The V and J ends lost 5 bases and 0 bases, in that order; junction bases with no gene match: 5. Germline values: CDR1 DFQATT, CDR2 SNEGSKA (reference sequence). The CDR3 spans 16 residues. This chain's CDR3 is CSARTSGPANTGELFF. CDR3 DNA sequence: TGCAGTGCTCGGACTAGCGGGCCCGCGAACACCGGGGAGCTGTTTTTT.

In its sample, this clonotype was seen a few times. This chain connects TRBV20-1 to TRBJ1-2, with D unclear. Germline lookup yields CDR1 DFQATT and CDR2 SNEGSKA (reference sequence). This CDR3 region has 11 residues. Trimming took off 3 bases at V and 4 bases at J, with 6 bases between the two ends. CDR3 in DNA: TGCAGTGCTAGGATCTTCTATGGCTACACCTTC. Translated, it gives CSARIFYGYTF.

The chain carries TRBV11-1 and TRBJ2-2; D is unclear. Deletions cut 2 bases from V and 5 bases from J, with 9 bases between. The length of the CDR3 is 14 residues. CDR1 and CDR2 from the germline V gene are SGHAT and FQDESV (reference sequence). CDR3 nucleotide sequence: TGTGCCAGCAGCTTATATATACGGACCGGGGAGCTGTTTTTT. This codes for CASSLYIRTGELFF. The full variable domain, its missing parts supplied by reference TRBV11-1 and TRBJ2-2, is EAEVAQSPRYKITEKSQAVAFWCDPISGHATLYWYRQILGQGPELLVQFQDESVVDDSQLPKDRFSAERLKGVDSTLKIQPAELGDSAMYLCASSLYIRTGELFFGEGSRLTVL.

The CDR3 nucleotides are TGTGCCATCAGTGCCGGACAGGCCAAAGAGACCCAGTACTTC. Translation gives CAISAGQAKETQYF. The gene calls are TRBV10-3 and TRBJ2-5, with 7 bases aligning to TRBD1. The germline CDR1 and CDR2 sequences are ENHRY and SYGVKD. With 4 bases clipped from V and 3 bases from J, the junction kept 5 bases outside the gene matches. The length of the CDR3 is 14 residues.

This clonotype was counted between two and nine times. The V and J genes are TRBV3-1 and TRBJ2-4; 7 bases map to TRBD2. Germline V gene lookup returns CDR1 LGHDT and CDR2 YNNKEL (reference sequence). This CDR3 spans 14 amino acids. Losses at the gene ends were 1 base for V and 8 bases for J; bases not matched to a gene: 5. The CDR3 region is CASSQGARGDIQYF. CDR3 nucleotides: TGTGCCAGCAGCCAAGGCGCCCGGGGGGACATTCAGTACTTC.

This clonotype was counted at least ten times. This sequence joins TRBV9 and TRBJ1-1, with D unclear. Trimming stripped 0 bases from V and 0 bases from J, with 6 bases between. The CDR3 sequence is 14 residues long. Germline V CDR1 and CDR2: SGDLS, YYNGEE. The CDR3 region is CASSVEGLNTEAFF. The CDR3 bases are TGTGCCAGCAGCGTAGAAGGGCTGAACACTGAAGCTTTCTTT. Full variable domain (outside the CDR3, taken from reference TRBV9 and TRBJ1-1): DSGVTQTPKHLITATGQRVTLRCSPRSGDLSVYWYQQSLDQGLQFLIQYYNGEERAKGNILERFSAQQFPDLHSELNLSSLELGDSALYFCASSVEGLNTEAFFGQGTRLTVV.

This clonotype was observed at least ten times. The chain carries TRBV3-1 and TRBJ1-2; the match to TRBD1 covers 9 bases. The CDR3 length is 16 residues. Unmatched junction bases numbered 13, after V lost 4 bases and J lost 7 bases. CDR1 LGHDT and CDR2 YNNKEL come from the germline V gene (reference sequence). The CDR3 sequence is CASSRNTGGAVSGYTF. DNA for the CDR3: TGTGCCAGCAGCCGGAACACAGGGGGCGCGGTTTCTGGCTACACCTTC. Full variable domain (outside the CDR3, taken from reference TRBV3-1 and TRBJ1-2): DTAVSQTPKYLVTQMGNDKSIKCEQNLGHDTMYWYKQDSKKFLKIMFSYNNKELIINETVPNRFSPKSPDKAHLNLHINSLELGDSAVYFCASSRNTGGAVSGYTFGSGTRLTVV.

The chain combines TRBV7-9 with TRBJ2-3, with 7 nucleotides matching TRBD1. Germline V gene lookup returns CDR1 SEHNR and CDR2 FQNEAQ (reference sequence). The CDR3 runs to 14 residues. V shed 2 bases, J shed 5 bases, and the junction held 4 bases outside the gene matches. CDR3 residues: CASSLTGARDTQYF. The CDR3 DNA sequence: TGTGCCAGCAGCTTAACAGGGGCTAGAGATACGCAGTATTTT.

This clonotype was picked up many times. V gene TRBV6-1 combines with J gene TRBJ2-3, with TRBD2 matching over 10 bases. This CDR3 contains 16 residues. Germline loops: CDR1 MNHNS, CDR2 SASEGT. J gave up 1 base and V 3 bases, and 4 bases lay outside the gene matches. CDR3 sequence (DNA): TGTGCCAGCAGTGAGCCCGGGACTAGCGGCACAGATACGCAGTATTTT. Protein sequence: CASSEPGTSGTDTQYF.

This chain links TRBV6-5 with TRBJ2-3; 14 bases agree with TRBD2. The CDR3 is made up of 19 amino acids. Germline lookup yields CDR1 MNHEY and CDR2 SVGAGI. The V and J ends lost 2 bases and 1 base, in that order; junction bases with no gene match: 8. The CDR3: CASSYRGTSGGFRTDTQYF. The DNA for the CDR3 is TGTGCCAGCAGTTACCGCGGGACTAGCGGGGGATTCCGCACAGATACGCAGTATTTT.

V gene TRBV25-1 combines with J gene TRBJ2-1, with D perhaps assigned TRBD1 or TRBD2 (5 bases each). In germline, CDR1 is MGHDK, CDR2 SYGVNS. Trimming removed 5 bases from V and 8 bases from J, with 16 bases in between. The CDR3 length is 14 residues. The DNA of the CDR3 is TGTGCCAGCAGTTCCATCCCCCTGGGGGATGAGCAGTTCTTC. Translating it yields CASSSIPLGDEQFF. The whole variable domain, filled in from reference TRBV25-1 and TRBJ2-1, reads EADIYQTPRYLVIGTGKKITLECSQTMGHDKMYWYQQDPGMELHLIHYSYGVNSTEKGDLSSESTVSRIRTEHFPLTLESARPSHTSQYLCASSSIPLGDEQFFGPGTRLTVL.

This chain uses TRBV7-2 with TRBJ1-5; D is ambiguous. V lost 1 base and J 0 bases, leaving 10 bases between the germline ends. CDR3 length: 16 amino acids. The germline V gene encodes CDR1 SGHTA and CDR2 FQGNSA. CDR3: CASSLEGWYSNQPQHF. As DNA, the CDR3 is TGTGCCAGCAGCTTAGAAGGGTGGTATAGCAATCAGCCCCAGCATTTT.

This clonotype was seen more than once but under ten times. The rearrangement uses TRBV4-1 and TRBJ1-1; D gene ambiguous. The germline V and J ends were trimmed by 0 bases and 4 bases, with 9 bases remaining between them. This CDR3 is built from 14 residues. CDR1 and CDR2 from the germline V gene are MGHRA and YSYEKL. CDR3 nucleotides: TGCGCCAGCAGCCAAGATCAGAGGAGCACTGAAGCTTTCTTT. This gives the protein CASSQDQRSTEAFF.